This T cell receptor beta chain was sequenced for a study of preoperative IRX-2 immunotherapy in early breast cancer. Treatment defined: preoperative locoregional IRX-2 cytokine immunotherapy. This phase Ib study tested locoregional IRX-2 cytokine immunotherapy given before surgery. Using immunoSEQ multiplex PCR, the repertoire was profiled, and TCRdb retains in-frame clones only, with some absent. Here the sample spans around 13,000 clones, roughly 88% being singletons. Trimming took 8 bases from V and 5 from J; bases not matched to a gene: 12. This CDR3 has 15 residues. CDR1 and CDR2 from the germline V gene are MNHNS and SASEGT.

The V and J genes are TRBV6-1 and TRBJ1-1; 9 bases line up with TRBD1. The sample was collected from a patient treated with IRX-2 immunotherapy. This clonotype was sampled from a human donor with breast cancer. The CDR3 region is CASSRRETGGTEAFF. In nucleotides, the CDR3 is TGTGCCAGCTCCCGTAGGGAGACAGGGGGGACTGAAGCTTTCTTT.